These 31 T cell receptor beta chains share one sample of origin, sequenced in a study of identical twins. One entry per CDR3 protein, called by TCRdb with MiXCR from the 5' RACE reads. Altogether under 400,000 distinct CDR3 sequences are present, roughly 10% being singletons, with the ten largest covering about 8.1%. The material sequenced was naive T cells sorted from blood. These receptors originate from a woman aged 50 to 65 in good health.

J is TRBJ2-4 and V is TRBV2, with 8 bases aligning to TRBD1. The CDR3 length is 16 residues. J lost 2 bases, V lost 5 bases, and 8 bases had no gene match. CDR1 and CDR2 (germline): SNHLY, FYNNEI. The CDR3 loop is CASSSQGASSKNIQYF. As DNA, the CDR3 is TGTGCCAGCAGTTCCCAGGGGGCGTCCTCCAAAAACATTCAGTACTTC.

This clonotype was seen many times. The rearrangement joins TRBV10-2 to TRBJ2-7; TRBD2 is a possible D gene (6 bases). Germline assignment: CDR1 WSHSY and CDR2 SAAADI. V was pared by 6 bases and J by 3 bases, with 12 bases between. The CDR3 has 13 residues. CDR3 nucleotide sequence: TGCGCCAGCAGCGGCGGGGCAGACTACGAGCAGTACTTC. Its translation is CASSGGADYEQYF.

The chain combines TRBV25-1 with TRBJ2-1, with 10 bases lining up with TRBD2. There are 16 residues in the CDR3. J lost 9 bases, V lost 1 base, and 9 bases had no gene match. CDR1 is MGHDK and CDR2 is SYGVNS in the germline V gene. CDR3 amino acids: CASSELSLAGVSEQFF. The CDR3 DNA is TGTGCCAGCAGTGAATTGAGCCTAGCGGGAGTATCTGAGCAGTTCTTC.

The CDR3 bases are TGCAGCGTTGCCCGCCGGGACACCGGGGAGCTGTTTTTT. Amino acid sequence: CSVARRDTGELFF. The J gene is TRBJ2-2, the V gene TRBV29-1; D not resolved. Trimming pared 4 bases from V and 3 bases from J, leaving 9 bases between. CDR1 is SQVTM, CDR2 ANQGSEA, per germline. The CDR3 runs to 13 residues.

This clonotype appeared a few times. The chain links TRBV15 to TRBJ2-2; no firm D call. The V gene's germline CDR1 is LNHNV and CDR2 YYDKDF (reference sequence). This CDR3 contains 14 residues. Trimming pared 7 bases from V and 0 bases from J, leaving 9 bases between. The CDR3 loop reads CATKMASNTGELFF. CDR3 sequence (DNA): TGTGCCACCAAAATGGCCTCGAACACCGGGGAGCTGTTTTTT.

There are a few counts of this clonotype. V gene TRBV5-1 combines with J gene TRBJ2-1; TRBD2 aligns across 15 bases. Germline trimming cut 0 bases from V and 14 bases from J; bases unmatched to any gene: 3. Germline V gene lookup returns CDR1 SGHRS and CDR2 YFSETQ. The CDR3 loop spans 14 amino acids. The CDR3: CASSLDGTSGRKFF. CDR3 nucleotides: TGCGCCAGCAGCTTGGACGGGACTAGCGGGAGGAAGTTCTTC.

On this clonotype: The junction departs from the called germline gene at one end, perhaps through a read error. This rearrangement joins TRBV15 to TRBJ2-1; TRBD2 agrees at 12 bases. The CDR3 consists of 15 residues. The germline gives CDR1 LNHNV, CDR2 YYDKDF (reference sequence). CDR3 loop: CATRLAGGRNNELFF. The CDR3 DNA follows: TGTGCCACCAGACTAGCGGGAGGCCGGAACAATGAGCTGTTCTTC.

CDR3 sequence reads: CSVRRGFTYEQYF. In DNA form, the CDR3 reads TGCAGCGTGAGGAGGGGGTTCACCTACGAGCAGTACTTC. V usage is TRBV29-1 and J usage is TRBJ2-7; TRBD1 or TRBD2 may be the D gene (6 bases each). In germline, CDR1 is SQVTM, CDR2 ANQGSEA. The CDR3 has 13 amino acids. V dropped 6 bases and J dropped 2 bases, with 14 bases sitting between them.

This clonotype was counted ten times or more. The chain links TRBV6-1 to TRBJ2-3; TRBD1 might be the D (5 bases). The CDR3 covers 16 residues. From germline, CDR1 is MNHNS and CDR2 SASEGT. V was shortened by 6 bases and J by 0 bases, with 16 bases between the two germline ends. The CDR3 coding sequence is TGTGCCAGCAGACGACAGAGAACTTTTAGCACAGATACGCAGTATTTT. Amino acids: CASRRQRTFSTDTQYF.

This clonotype has a single count. This may be a read error: a much more frequent sequence differs by one nucleotide. The CDR3 is CAGSPRADTQYF. The DNA of the CDR3 is TGCGCCGGCAGCCCCCGGGCAGATACGCAGTATTTT. The genes are TRBV5-1 and TRBJ2-3; no clear D gene. Germline V gene sequence: CDR1 SGHRS, CDR2 YFSETQ. The CDR3 length is 12 residues.

The chain carries TRBV7-3 and TRBJ2-2; 8 nucleotides line up with TRBD1. V was clipped by 6 bases and J by 6 bases; unmatched bases: 9. The CDR3 is 15 amino acids. Germline values: CDR1 SGHTA, CDR2 FQGTGA. CDR3 loop: CASSSTQGEAGELFF. The CDR3 DNA sequence: TGTGCCAGCAGTTCAACACAGGGGGAGGCCGGGGAGCTGTTTTTT.

This clonotype appeared a few times. The CDR3 sequence is CASSFRAGPSVYEQYF. The CDR3 coding sequence is TGTGCCAGCAGTTTTCGTGCGGGACCCTCAGTCTACGAGCAGTACTTC. This chain uses TRBV12-3 or TRBV12-4 with TRBJ2-7; possible D gene TRBD2, 6 bases. CDR3 length: 16 residues. V was pared by 3 bases and J by 3 bases, with 18 bases between.

The rearrangement joins TRBV29-1 to TRBJ2-7, with D maybe TRBD2 (6 bases). The V end was cut by 7 bases, the J end by 0 bases, with 19 bases between. The CDR3 sequence is 15 residues long. From germline, CDR1 is SQVTM and CDR2 ANQGSEA. For the CDR3, the DNA is TGCAGCGCCACGCCCGGGACTGAGAGCTCCTACGAGCAGTACGTC. Translating it yields CSATPGTESSYEQYV.

At least ten counts were recorded for this clonotype. This chain connects TRBV12-3 or TRBV12-4 to TRBJ2-3; D gene unclear. Trimming stripped 6 bases from V and 2 bases from J, with 6 bases between. The CDR3 is 12 residues long. The CDR3 loop is CASSFNTDTQYF. The DNA of the CDR3 is TGTGCCAGCAGCTTTAACACAGATACGCAGTATTTT.

This clonotype was detected many times. The V and J genes are TRBV5-6 and TRBJ2-1; D is uncertain. This CDR3 comprises 16 residues. Germline lookup yields CDR1 SGHDT and CDR2 YYEEEE. The V and J ends lost 3 bases and 6 bases respectively, with 19 bases between them. CDR3 protein: CASSSKPPSFFNEQFF. The CDR3 bases are TGTGCCAGCAGCTCTAAGCCCCCTAGTTTTTTCAATGAGCAGTTCTTC. Combining the CDR3 with reference TRBV5-6 and TRBJ2-1 gives the whole variable domain DAGVTQSPTHLIKTRGQQVTLRCSPKSGHDTVSWYQQALGQGPQFIFQYYEEEERQRGNFPDRFSGHQFPNYSSELNVNALLLGDSALYLCASSSKPPSFFNEQFFGPGTRLTVL.

In its sample, this clonotype was seen many times. The chain uses TRBV5-5 and TRBJ2-1, with unresolved D. This CDR3 contains 11 residues. Germline V CDR1 and CDR2: SGHKS, YYEKEE (reference sequence). Trimming stripped 10 bases from V and 7 bases from J, with 12 bases between. CDR3: CARQVGNEQFF. For the CDR3, the DNA is TGTGCCCGCCAAGTCGGAAATGAGCAGTTCTTC.

This clonotype was counted ten times or more. The rearrangement uses TRBV5-1 and TRBJ2-1, with TRBD1 matching over 9 bases. Trimming cost V 6 bases and J 8 bases; bases outside gene matches: 12. This CDR3 contains 15 residues. Germline V gene sequence: CDR1 SGHRS, CDR2 YFSETQ. Written as DNA, the CDR3 is TGCGCCAGCACTTCAATTGGACAGGGGTGGGATGAGCAGTTCTTC. This sequence encodes CASTSIGQGWDEQFF.

This rearrangement joins TRBV4-1 to TRBJ2-7; maybe TRBD2 (6 bases). Trimming shortened V by 2 bases and J by 3 bases, and 11 bases separated the two germline ends. This CDR3 region has 14 residues. Germline values: CDR1 MGHRA, CDR2 YSYEKL. The CDR3 reads CASSQPGSGYEQYF. CDR3 DNA: TGCGCCAGCAGCCAACCCGGGAGCGGCTACGAGCAGTACTTC.

This clonotype has at least ten counts. The chain recombines TRBV6-6 with TRBJ1-1; D is uncertain. This CDR3 is 10 amino acids long. Germline V gene lookup returns CDR1 MNHNY and CDR2 SVGAGI (reference sequence). The V gene lost 8 bases and the J gene lost 1 base, with 2 bases spanning the gap. This CDR3 is CASWNTEAFF. Written as DNA, the CDR3 is TGTGCCAGCTGGAACACTGAAGCTTTCTTT.

The rearrangement uses TRBV29-1 and TRBJ1-2; D not resolved. CDR3 length equals 10 residues. CDR1 is SQVTM, CDR2 ANQGSEA, per germline. V was clipped by 1 base and J by 7 bases, with 4 bases between them. CDR3 sequence (DNA): TGCAGCGTTGAAGTAGGTGGCTACACCTTC. Its protein is CSVEVGGYTF.

A few counts support this clonotype. This chain links TRBV14 with TRBJ2-1, with 9 bases aligning to TRBD1. This CDR3 has 16 residues. Losses at the gene ends were 3 bases for V and 8 bases for J; bases not matched to a gene: 11. Germline values: CDR1 SGHDN, CDR2 FVKESK. The CDR3: CASSQTTGGLTDEQFF. The CDR3 nucleotides are TGTGCCAGCAGCCAGACCACAGGGGGCCTTACAGATGAGCAGTTCTTC.

This clonotype was observed many times. The V gene is TRBV7-8, the J gene TRBJ2-1, with 11 bases fitting TRBD2. Looked up from germline, CDR1 is SGHVS and CDR2 is FQNEAQ. This CDR3 comprises 17 residues. The V and J ends lost 5 bases and 3 bases, in that order; junction bases with no gene match: 9. The CDR3 loop reads CASSLKRTSGLYNEQFF. The CDR3 nucleotides read TGTGCCAGCAGCCTTAAAAGGACTAGCGGGCTCTACAATGAGCAGTTCTTC.

This clonotype was counted between two and nine times. The chain links TRBV6-6 to TRBJ1-1; D not resolved. This CDR3 spans 13 amino acids. Germline lookup yields CDR1 MNHNY and CDR2 SVGAGI (reference sequence). V was trimmed by 6 bases and J by 6 bases, leaving 14 bases between them. The CDR3 sequence: CASSSRLIAEAFF. The CDR3 DNA follows: TGTGCCAGCAGCTCCCGCTTAATTGCTGAAGCTTTCTTT.

This clonotype turned up a few times. CDR3 DNA sequence: TGCGCCAGCAGCCAAGATAGGACTAGCGGGAGGGCCGTGCAGTACTTC. It translates to CASSQDRTSGRAVQYF. The chain carries TRBV4-1 and TRBJ2-7; 15 nucleotides match TRBD2. The CDR3 is 16 residues long. The V gene end was trimmed by 0 bases and the J gene end by 9 bases; junction bases not matched to a gene: 6. The germline CDR1 and CDR2 sequences are MGHRA and YSYEKL.

This clonotype was seen at least ten times. V usage is TRBV27 and J usage is TRBJ2-1, with no clear D. Trimming took off 7 bases at V and 8 bases at J, with 9 bases between the two ends. CDR1 and CDR2 (germline): MNHEY, SMNVEV (reference sequence). The CDR3 extends over 11 amino acids. This chain's CDR3 is CASTFGYEQFF. The DNA for the CDR3 is TGTGCCAGCACTTTTGGGTATGAGCAGTTCTTC.

This clonotype was counted a few times. One junction end disagrees with the germline gene, perhaps due to a read error. This chain uses TRBV28 with TRBJ2-1; 8 nucleotides agree with TRBD2. The CDR3 runs 13 residues. Germline V gives CDR1 MDHEN, CDR2 SYDVKM. The CDR3 region has the DNA TGTGCCAGCAATTTAGCGGGAAACAATGAGCAGTTCTTC. As protein: CASNLAGNNEQFF. The full variable domain, with the rest looked up from reference TRBV28 and TRBJ2-1, is DVKVTQSSRYLVKRTGEKVFLECVQDMDHENMFWYRQDPGLGLRLIYFSYDVKMKEKGDIPEGYSVSREKKERFSLILESASTNQTSMYLCASNLAGNNEQFFGPGTRLTVL.

In its sample, this clonotype was seen many times. V is TRBV10-1 and J is TRBJ2-2; D possibly corresponds to TRBD1 (6 bases). Germline loops: CDR1 WNHNN, CDR2 SYGVQD (reference sequence). The CDR3 has 19 amino acids. Trimming took 1 base from V and 2 from J, leaving 20 bases between them. CDR3 sequence: CASSEFGDWGPANTGELFF. Written as DNA, the CDR3 is TGCGCCAGCAGTGAGTTCGGGGATTGGGGGCCGGCAAACACCGGGGAGCTGTTTTTT.

This clonotype was counted ten times or more. V usage is TRBV20-1 and J usage is TRBJ1-5, with 10 bases lining up with TRBD1. The CDR3 loop spans 13 amino acids. The germline CDR1 and CDR2 sequences are DFQATT and SNEGSKA (reference sequence). CDR3 DNA: TGCAGCGCGCGGACAGGGGGGAATCAGCCCCAGCATTTT. It codes for CSARTGGNQPQHF.

This chain links TRBV4-1 with TRBJ2-2; no clear D. This CDR3 has 14 residues. Trimming stripped 1 base from V and 1 base from J, with 4 bases between. Germline V gene lookup returns CDR1 MGHRA and CDR2 YSYEKL. In DNA form, the CDR3 reads TGCGCCAGCAGCCAAGCGCAGAACACCGGGGAGCTGTTTTTT. Translated: CASSQAQNTGELFF.

The V gene is TRBV12-3 or TRBV12-4, the J gene TRBJ2-1, with 9 nucleotides matching TRBD2. After removal of 4 bases from V and 12 bases from J, the junction contained 4 bases not matched to a gene. There are 12 residues in the CDR3. This CDR3 reads CASSSLAGRQFF. The CDR3 DNA follows: TGTGCCAGCAGTTCCCTAGCGGGAAGGCAGTTCTTC.

This clonotype was found many times. This chain joins TRBV20-1 and TRBJ1-5; D is unresolved. CDR1 and CDR2 (germline): DFQATT, SNEGSKA (reference sequence). CDR3 size: 15 residues. V lost 3 bases and J 2 bases, leaving 14 bases between the germline ends. CDR3 DNA: TGCAGTGCTAGTGAGGAGTGGGTCGGCAATCAGCCCCAGCATTTT. It encodes CSASEEWVGNQPQHF.